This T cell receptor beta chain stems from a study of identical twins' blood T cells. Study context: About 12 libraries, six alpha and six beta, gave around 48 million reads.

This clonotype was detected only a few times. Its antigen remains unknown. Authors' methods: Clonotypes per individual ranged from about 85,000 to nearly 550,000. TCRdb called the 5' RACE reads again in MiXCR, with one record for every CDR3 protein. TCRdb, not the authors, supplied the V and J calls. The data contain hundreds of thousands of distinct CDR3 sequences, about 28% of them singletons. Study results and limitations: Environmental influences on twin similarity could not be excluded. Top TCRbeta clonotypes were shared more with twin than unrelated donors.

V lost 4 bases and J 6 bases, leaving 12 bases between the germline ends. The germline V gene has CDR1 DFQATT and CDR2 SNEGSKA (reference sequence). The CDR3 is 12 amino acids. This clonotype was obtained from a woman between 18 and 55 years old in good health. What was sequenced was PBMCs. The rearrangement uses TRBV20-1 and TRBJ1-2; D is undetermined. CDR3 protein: CSAISQSDGYTF. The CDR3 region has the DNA TGCAGTGCTATATCCCAGTCGGATGGCTACACCTTC.